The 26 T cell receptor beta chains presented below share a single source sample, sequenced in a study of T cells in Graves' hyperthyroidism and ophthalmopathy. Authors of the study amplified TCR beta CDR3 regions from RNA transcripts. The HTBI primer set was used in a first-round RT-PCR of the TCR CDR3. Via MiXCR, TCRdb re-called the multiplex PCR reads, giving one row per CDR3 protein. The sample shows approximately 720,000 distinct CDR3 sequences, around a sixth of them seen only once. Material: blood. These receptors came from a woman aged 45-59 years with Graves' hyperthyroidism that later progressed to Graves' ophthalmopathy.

The CDR3 nucleotides are TGTGCCAGTAAGGGGAACAGGGGGCGATCCTACAATGAGCAGTTCTTC. Protein sequence: CASKGNRGRSYNEQFF. The V call is TRBV19, the J call TRBJ2-1; 9 bases line up with TRBD1. The germline CDR1 and CDR2 sequences are LNHDA and SQIVND (reference sequence). This CDR3 is built from 16 residues. Trimming removed 7 bases from V and 1 base from J; junction bases left unmatched: 8.

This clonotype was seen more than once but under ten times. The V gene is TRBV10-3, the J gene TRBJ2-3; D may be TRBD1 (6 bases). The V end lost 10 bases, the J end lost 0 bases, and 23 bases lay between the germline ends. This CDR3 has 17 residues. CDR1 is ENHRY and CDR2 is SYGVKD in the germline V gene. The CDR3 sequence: CATAGGGRSTSTDTQYF. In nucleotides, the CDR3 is TGTGCCACTGCGGGTGGGGGCAGGTCCACTAGCACAGATACGCAGTATTTT.

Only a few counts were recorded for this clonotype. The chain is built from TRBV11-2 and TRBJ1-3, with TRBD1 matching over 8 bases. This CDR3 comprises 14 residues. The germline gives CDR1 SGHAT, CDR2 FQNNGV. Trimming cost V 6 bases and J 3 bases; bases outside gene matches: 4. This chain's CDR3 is CASRGTGDGNTIYF. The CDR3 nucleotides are TGTGCCAGCAGGGGGACAGGTGATGGAAACACCATATATTTT.

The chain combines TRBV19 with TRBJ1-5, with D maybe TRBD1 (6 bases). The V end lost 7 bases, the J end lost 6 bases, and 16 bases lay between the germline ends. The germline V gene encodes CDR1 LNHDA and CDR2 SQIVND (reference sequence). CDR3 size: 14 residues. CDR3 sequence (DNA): TGTGCCAGTAACCAACAGGGTTTTGGTCAGCCCCAGCATTTT. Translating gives CASNQQGFGQPQHF.

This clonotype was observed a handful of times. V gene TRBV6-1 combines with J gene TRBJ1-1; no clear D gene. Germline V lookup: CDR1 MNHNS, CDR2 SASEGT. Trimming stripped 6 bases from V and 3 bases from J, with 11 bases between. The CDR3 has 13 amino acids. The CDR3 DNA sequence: TGTGCCAGCAGGCGACACGGGGACACTGAAGCTTTCTTT. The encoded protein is CASRRHGDTEAFF.

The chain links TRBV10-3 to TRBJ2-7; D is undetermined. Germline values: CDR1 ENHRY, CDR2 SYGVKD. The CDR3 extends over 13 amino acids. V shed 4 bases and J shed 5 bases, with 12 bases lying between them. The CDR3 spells CAISGASSHEQYF. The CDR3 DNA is TGTGCCATCAGTGGGGCTAGTTCCCACGAGCAGTACTTC.

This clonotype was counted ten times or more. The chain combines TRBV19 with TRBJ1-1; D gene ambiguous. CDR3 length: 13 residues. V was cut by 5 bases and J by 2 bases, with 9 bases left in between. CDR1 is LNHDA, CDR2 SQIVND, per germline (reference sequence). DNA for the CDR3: TGTGCCAGTAGTTTGTTCCCCAACACTGAAGCTTTCTTT. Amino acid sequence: CASSLFPNTEAFF.

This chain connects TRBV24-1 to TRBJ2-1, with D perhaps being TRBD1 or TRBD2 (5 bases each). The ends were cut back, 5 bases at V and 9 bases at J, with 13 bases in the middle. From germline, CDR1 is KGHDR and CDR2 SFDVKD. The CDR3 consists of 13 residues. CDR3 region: CATSGSRDLEQFF. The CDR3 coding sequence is TGTGCCACCAGTGGGTCCCGGGACCTTGAGCAGTTCTTC.

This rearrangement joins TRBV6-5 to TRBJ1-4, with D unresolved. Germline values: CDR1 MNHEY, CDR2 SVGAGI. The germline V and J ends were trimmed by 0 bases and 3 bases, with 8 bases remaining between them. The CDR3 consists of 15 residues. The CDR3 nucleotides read TGTGCCAGCAGTTACTCACGGTTTCCTAATGAAAAACTGTTTTTT. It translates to CASSYSRFPNEKLFF.

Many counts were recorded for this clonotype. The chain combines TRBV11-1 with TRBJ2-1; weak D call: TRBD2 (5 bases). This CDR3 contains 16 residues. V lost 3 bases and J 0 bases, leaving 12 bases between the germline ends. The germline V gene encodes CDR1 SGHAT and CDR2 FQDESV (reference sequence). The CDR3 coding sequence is TGTGCCAGCAGCTTGGGATTCGGAGGCTCCTACAATGAGCAGTTCTTC. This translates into CASSLGFGGSYNEQFF.

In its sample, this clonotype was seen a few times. Here the CDR3 reads CSVSSGGRNNEQFF. CDR3 sequence (DNA): TGCAGCGTTAGTAGCGGGGGGAGAAACAATGAGCAGTTCTTC. The chain employs TRBV29-1 and TRBJ2-1; TRBD2 agrees at 10 bases. V lost 5 bases, J lost 5 bases, and 6 bases stayed unmatched. The CDR3 loop spans 14 amino acids. Per germline, CDR1 SQVTM and CDR2 ANQGSEA.

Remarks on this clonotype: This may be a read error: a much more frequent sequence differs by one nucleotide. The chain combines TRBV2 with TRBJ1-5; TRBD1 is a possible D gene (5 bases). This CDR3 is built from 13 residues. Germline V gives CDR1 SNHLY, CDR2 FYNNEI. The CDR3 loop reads CASWGDSDQPQHF. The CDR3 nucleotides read TGTGCCAGCTGGGGCGATAGCGATCAGCCCCAGCATTTT.

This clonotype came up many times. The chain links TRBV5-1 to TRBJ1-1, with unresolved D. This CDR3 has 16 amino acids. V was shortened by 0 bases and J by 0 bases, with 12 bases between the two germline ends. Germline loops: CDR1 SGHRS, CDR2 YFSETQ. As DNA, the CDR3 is TGCGCCAGCAGCTTGGGGAACAGACCTATGAACACTGAAGCTTTCTTT. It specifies CASSLGNRPMNTEAFF.

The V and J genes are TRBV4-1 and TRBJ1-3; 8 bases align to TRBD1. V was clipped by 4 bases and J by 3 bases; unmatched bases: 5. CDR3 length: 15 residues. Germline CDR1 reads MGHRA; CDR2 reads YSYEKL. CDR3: CASSRATGGGNTIYF. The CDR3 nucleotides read TGCGCCAGCAGCCGAGCAACAGGGGGTGGAAACACCATATATTTT.

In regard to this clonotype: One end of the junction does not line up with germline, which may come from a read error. The CDR3 nucleotides are TGTGCCAGCAGTTCTGGACAGGGCACAGATACGCGGTATTTT. Its protein product is CASSSGQGTDTRYF. V is TRBV7-3 and J is TRBJ2-3, with 8 bases matching TRBD1. Germline loops: CDR1 SGHTA, CDR2 FQGTGA. The CDR3 runs 14 residues.

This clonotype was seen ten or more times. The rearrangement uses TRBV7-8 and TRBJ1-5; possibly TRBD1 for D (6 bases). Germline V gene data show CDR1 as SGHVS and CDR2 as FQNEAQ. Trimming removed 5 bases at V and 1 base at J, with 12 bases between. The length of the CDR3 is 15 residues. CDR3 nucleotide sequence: TGTGCCAGCAGCCCGGACAGAATCAGCAATCAGCCCCAGCATTTT. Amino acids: CASSPDRISNQPQHF.

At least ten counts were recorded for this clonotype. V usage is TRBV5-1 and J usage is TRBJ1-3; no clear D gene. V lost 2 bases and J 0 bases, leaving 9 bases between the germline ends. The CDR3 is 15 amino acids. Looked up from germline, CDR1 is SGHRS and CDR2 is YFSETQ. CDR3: CASSLEQPSGNTIYF. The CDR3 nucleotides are TGCGCCAGCAGCTTAGAACAACCCTCTGGAAACACCATATATTTT.

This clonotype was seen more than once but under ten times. CDR3 loop: CASSYSRAGGLETQYF. CDR3 in DNA: TGTGCCAGCAGTTACTCCAGAGCGGGGGGCTTGGAGACCCAGTACTTC. The chain is built from TRBV6-6 and TRBJ2-5; 9 nucleotides match TRBD2. Trimming took 0 bases from V and 5 from J; bases not matched to a gene: 7. The CDR3 totals 16 residues. From germline, CDR1 is MNHNY and CDR2 SVGAGI (reference sequence).

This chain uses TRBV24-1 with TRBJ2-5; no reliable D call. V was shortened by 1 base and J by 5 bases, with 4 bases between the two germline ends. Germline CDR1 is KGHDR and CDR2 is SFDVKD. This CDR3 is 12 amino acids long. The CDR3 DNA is TGTGCCACCAGTGATTTTGTGGAGACCCAGTACTTC. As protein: CATSDFVETQYF.

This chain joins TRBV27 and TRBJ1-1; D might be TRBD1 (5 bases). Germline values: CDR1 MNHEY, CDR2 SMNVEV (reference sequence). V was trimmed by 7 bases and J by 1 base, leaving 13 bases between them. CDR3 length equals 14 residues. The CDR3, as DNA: TGTGCCAGCAACTTAAGGGGCAAGAACACTGAAGCTTTCTTT. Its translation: CASNLRGKNTEAFF.

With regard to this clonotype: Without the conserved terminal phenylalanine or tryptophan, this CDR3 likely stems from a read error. CDR3 in DNA: TGCGCCAGCAGCTTGGAGGCAGGGGGGAATTCACCCCTCCACTCT. This sequence encodes CASSLEAGGNSPLHS. The V and J genes are TRBV5-1 and TRBJ1-6; 7 positions agree with TRBD1. Germline V gives CDR1 SGHRS, CDR2 YFSETQ. The length of the CDR3 is 15 residues. V lost 0 bases to trimming and J lost 7 bases; unmatched junction nucleotides: 4.

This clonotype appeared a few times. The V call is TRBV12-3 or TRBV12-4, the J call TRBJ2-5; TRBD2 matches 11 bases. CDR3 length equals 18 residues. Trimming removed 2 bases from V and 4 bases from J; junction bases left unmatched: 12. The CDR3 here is CASSLTPTSGVRGETQYF. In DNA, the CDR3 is TGTGCCAGCAGTTTAACCCCGACTAGCGGGGTGAGGGGAGAGACCCAGTACTTC.

CDR3 bases: TGTGCCAGCAGTTACTCACCAGGGAACGCACTCGAGCAGTACTTC. Translating gives CASSYSPGNALEQYF. The genes are TRBV6-5 and TRBJ2-7; D might be TRBD1 (5 bases). CDR1 and CDR2 (germline): MNHEY, SVGAGI. The CDR3 is 15 residues long. With 0 bases removed from V and 6 bases from J, the gap between germline ends came to 15 bases.

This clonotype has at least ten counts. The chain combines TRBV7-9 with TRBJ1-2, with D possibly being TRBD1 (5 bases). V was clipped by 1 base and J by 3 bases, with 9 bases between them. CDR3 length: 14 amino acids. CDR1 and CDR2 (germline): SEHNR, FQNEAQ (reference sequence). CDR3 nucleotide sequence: TGTGCCAGCAGCTTAGAGGCAGGGCACTATGGCTACACCTTC. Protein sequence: CASSLEAGHYGYTF.

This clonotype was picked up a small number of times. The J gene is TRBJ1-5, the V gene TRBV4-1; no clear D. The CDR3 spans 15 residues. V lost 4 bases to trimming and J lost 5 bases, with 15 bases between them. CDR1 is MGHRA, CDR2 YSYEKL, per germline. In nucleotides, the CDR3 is TGCGCCAGCAGCCTAGGACGGGAGCGGTATCAGCCCCAGCATTTT. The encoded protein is CASSLGRERYQPQHF.

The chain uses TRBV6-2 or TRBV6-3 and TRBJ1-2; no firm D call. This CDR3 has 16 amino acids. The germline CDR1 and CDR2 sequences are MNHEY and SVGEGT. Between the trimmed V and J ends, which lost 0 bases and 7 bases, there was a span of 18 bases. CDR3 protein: CASSYSSPTEAGGYTF. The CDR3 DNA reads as TGTGCCAGCAGTTACTCGTCCCCGACGGAGGCTGGTGGCTACACCTTC.